The clone carrying this T cell receptor beta chain showed up many times. Its antigen is still unknown. The data stem from a study of identical twins. Study results and caveats: Within cord blood, abundant beta clonotypes carried fewer insertions, but memory repertoires showed no such trend. For out-of-frame alpha sequences shared by twins, low generation probability was in excess. Donors were not followed over many years; analysis was cross-sectional. Modelling approaches yielded underestimates of out-of-frame TCR alpha sharing between monozygotic twins.

Germline V lookup: CDR1 SGHKS, CDR2 YYEKEE (reference sequence). The CDR3 is 16 residues long. After removal of 0 bases from V and 6 bases from J, the junction contained 7 bases not matched to a gene. One entry per CDR3 protein results from TCRdb running MiXCR on the 5' RACE reads. The profile shows roughly 490,000 distinct CDR3 sequences, 13% to 15% of them singletons. This sample also belongs to another study, concerning yellow fever vaccine responses in identical twins.

J is TRBJ2-1 and V is TRBV5-5, with TRBD1 identical over 9 bases. The sample consisted of CD4+ T cells sorted from blood. This TCR was recovered from a woman younger than 30 in good health. This CDR3 is CASSLVLGTGSNEQFF. The DNA of the CDR3 is TGTGCCAGCAGCTTGGTCTTAGGGACAGGGAGCAATGAGCAGTTCTTC. The complete variable domain, with remaining parts taken from reference TRBV5-5 and TRBJ2-1, reads DAGVTQSPTHLIKTRGQQVTLRCSPISGHKSVSWYQQVLGQGPQFIFQYYEKEERGRGNFPDRFSARQFPNYSSELNVNALLLGDSALYLCASSLVLGTGSNEQFFGPGTRLTVL.